One and the same sample provided the 12 T cell receptor beta chains below, sequenced in a study of T cells in Graves' hyperthyroidism and ophthalmopathy. Amplified regions were TCR beta CDR3 sequences from RNA transcripts. HTBI primers drove first-round RT-PCR of the TCR CDR3. One entry per CDR3 protein results from TCRdb running MiXCR on the multiplex PCR reads. The table shows about 610,000 distinct CDR3 sequences, with roughly 46% occurring only once. The sequenced sample was peripheral blood or thyroid tissue (not recorded which). Receptor source: a woman aged 18-29 years with Graves' hyperthyroidism.

This clonotype was seen many times. The chain links TRBV7-9 to TRBJ2-7, with 8 nucleotides matching TRBD2. The germline V gene encodes CDR1 SEHNR and CDR2 FQNEAQ (reference sequence). The CDR3 covers 13 residues. V lost 8 bases, J lost 2 bases, and 5 bases stayed unmatched. The DNA of the CDR3 is TGTGCCAGCGTCCCGGGGGGGCCCTACGAGCAGTACTTC. Protein: CASVPGGPYEQYF.

The chain has TRBV7-9 and TRBJ2-4; 10 nucleotides match TRBD2. The CDR3 is 14 residues long. With V trimmed by 3 bases and J by 6 bases, 2 bases remained unmatched. The germline V gene encodes CDR1 SEHNR and CDR2 FQNEAQ (reference sequence). The CDR3 region is CASSFRTSGNIQYF. CDR3 DNA: TGTGCCAGCAGCTTCCGGACTAGCGGAAACATTCAGTACTTC. Using reference TRBV7-9 and TRBJ2-4 for the parts outside the CDR3, the full variable domain is DTGVSQNPRHKITKRGQNVTFRCDPISEHNRLYWYRQTLGQGPEFLTYFQNEAQLEKSRLLSDRFSAERPKGSFSTLEIQRTEQGDSAMYLCASSFRTSGNIQYFGAGTRLSVL.

The V gene is TRBV29-1, the J gene TRBJ2-5, with no clear D. CDR3 length: 13 residues. CDR1 is SQVTM, CDR2 ANQGSEA, per germline. For the CDR3, the DNA is TGCAGTTCCTTGGTCGGAGCGTTGGAGACCCAGTACTTC. It codes for CSSLVGALETQYF. Supplemented by reference TRBV29-1 and TRBJ2-5, the full variable domain reads SAVISQKPSRDICQRGTSLTIQCQVDSQVTMMFWYRQQPGQSLTLIATANQGSEATYESGFVIDKFPISRPNLTFSTLTVSNMSPEDSSIYLCSSLVGALETQYFGPGTRLLVL.

This chain links TRBV11-2 with TRBJ2-7; D unclear. The tail of the sequence fits TRBJ2-1 better, so the J call may be wrong. The length of the CDR3 is 12 residues. CDR1 is SGHAT, CDR2 FQNNGV, per germline. The CDR3 here is CASSLDLGEQFF. CDR3 sequence (DNA): TGTGCCAGCAGCTTAGATCTCGGTGAGCAGTTCTTC.

This clonotype was recorded only once. The conserved closing phenylalanine or tryptophan is absent in this CDR3, likely reflecting a read error. Because the CDR3's place on the DNA is in doubt, the DNA is left out and the CDR3 is given as listed by TCRdb. This chain joins TRBV4-1 and TRBJ1-2. With termini counted, the CDR3 has 9 amino acids. Germline-derived CDR1 and CDR2 are MGHRA and YSYEKL. The CDR3 region is CASSQGYAS.

This clonotype was seen at least ten times. The V and J genes are TRBV12-3 or TRBV12-4 and TRBJ2-7; TRBD2 agrees at 8 bases. The CDR3 spans 14 residues. V was clipped by 6 bases and J by 5 bases; unmatched bases: 9. This CDR3 reads CASRVAGPRNEQYF. In DNA, the CDR3 is TGTGCCAGCAGGGTAGCGGGACCACGGAACGAGCAGTACTTC.

This clonotype has a count of ten or more. The CDR3 region is CASSLGGTNYGYTF. In nucleotides, the CDR3 is TGTGCCAGCAGCTTGGGCGGGACTAACTATGGCTACACCTTC. The rearrangement uses TRBV5-8 and TRBJ1-2; D call uncertain. V was clipped by 0 bases and J by 0 bases, with 6 bases between them. The CDR3 totals 14 residues. Germline V CDR1 and CDR2: SGHTS, YDEGEE.

The chain is built from TRBV4-2 and TRBJ2-2; the match to TRBD2 covers 10 bases. Germline-derived CDR1 and CDR2 are LGHNA and YNFKEQ. V dropped 3 bases and J dropped 2; count of bases not matched to a gene: 6. The CDR3 runs 17 residues. The CDR3 DNA follows: TGTGCCAGCAGCCAGGACGTAGCGGGAGGAAACACCGGGGAGCTGTTTTTT. It specifies CASSQDVAGGNTGELFF.

This clonotype was found many times. The CDR3 region is CASTWMANVLTF. CDR3 nucleotide sequence: TGTGCCAGCACGTGGATGGCAAACGTCCTGACTTTC. The V call is TRBV11-2, the J call TRBJ2-6; D gene unclear. Trimming took 7 bases from V and 10 from J, leaving 11 bases between them. CDR1 is SGHAT and CDR2 is FQNNGV in the germline V gene. This CDR3 region has 12 residues.

This clonotype came up many times. This sequence joins TRBV19 and TRBJ1-1; weak D call: TRBD1 (5 bases). Germline V gene sequence: CDR1 LNHDA, CDR2 SQIVND (reference sequence). This CDR3 is 14 amino acids long. The V and J ends lost 4 bases and 1 base respectively, with 10 bases between them. For the CDR3, the DNA is TGTGCCAGTAGTAGGGGCCCAGGGAACACTGAAGCTTTCTTT. Translating it yields CASSRGPGNTEAFF.

The chain combines TRBV29-1 with TRBJ1-5; 8 bases line up with TRBD1. CDR1 is SQVTM, CDR2 ANQGSEA, per germline. The ends lost 7 bases at V and 6 bases at J; junction bases unmatched: 8. CDR3 length: 13 amino acids. The CDR3 loop is CSARQGPGQPQHF. The DNA of the CDR3 is TGCAGCGCCAGACAGGGGCCAGGTCAGCCCCAGCATTTT.

This clonotype was counted once. This chain uses TRBV15 with TRBJ1-2; D uncertain. The V gene lost 3 bases and the J gene lost 5 bases, with 28 bases spanning the gap. The CDR3 length is 19 residues. Germline values: CDR1 LNHNV, CDR2 YYDKDF (reference sequence). The chain's CDR3 is CATSSLASIRLPLGYGYTF. CDR3 in DNA: TGTGCCACCAGCAGTCTAGCCTCCATCCGGTTGCCCCTGGGGTATGGCTACACCTTC.